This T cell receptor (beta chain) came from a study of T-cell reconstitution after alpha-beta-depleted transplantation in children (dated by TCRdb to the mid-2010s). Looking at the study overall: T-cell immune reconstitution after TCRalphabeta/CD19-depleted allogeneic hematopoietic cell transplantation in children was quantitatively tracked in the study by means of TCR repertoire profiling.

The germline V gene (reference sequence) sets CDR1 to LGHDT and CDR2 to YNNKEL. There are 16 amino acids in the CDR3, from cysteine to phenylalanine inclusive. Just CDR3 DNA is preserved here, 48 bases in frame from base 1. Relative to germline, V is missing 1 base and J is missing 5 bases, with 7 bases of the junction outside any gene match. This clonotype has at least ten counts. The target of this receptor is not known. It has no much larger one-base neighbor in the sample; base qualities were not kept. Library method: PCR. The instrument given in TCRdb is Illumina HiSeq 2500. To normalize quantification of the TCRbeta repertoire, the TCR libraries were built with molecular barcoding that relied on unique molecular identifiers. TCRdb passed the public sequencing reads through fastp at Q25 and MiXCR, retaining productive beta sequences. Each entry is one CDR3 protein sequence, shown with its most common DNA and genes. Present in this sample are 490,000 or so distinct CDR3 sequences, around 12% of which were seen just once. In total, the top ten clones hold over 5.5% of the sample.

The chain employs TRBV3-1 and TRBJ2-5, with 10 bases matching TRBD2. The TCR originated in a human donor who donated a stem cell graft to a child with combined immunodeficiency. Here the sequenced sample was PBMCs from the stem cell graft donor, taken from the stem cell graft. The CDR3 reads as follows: CASSQGTSGNVETQYF. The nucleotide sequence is TGTGCCAGCAGCCAAGGCACTAGCGGGAACGTGGAGACCCAGTACTTC.